These T cell receptor beta chains were read from a single sample in a study of T-cell memory formation after mild COVID-19. TCRdb analysed the 5' RACE reads with MiXCR anew, one entry per CDR3 protein. The sample shows 300,000 to 350,000 distinct CDR3 sequences, 15% to 20% of them seen only once. The specimen was PBMCs or a T cell subset sorted from them (not recorded which). These receptors originate from a young man who had mild COVID-19 (a few samples of this study predate the infection). Cell type and time point are not known. The CDR3 runs from the conserved cysteine through the conserved F or W. The D gene is left open where the match is weak. A clone size is listed for some rows: how often the clone was seen (once, few, many), or a class if it is expanded.

V: TRBV4-2; J: TRBJ1-2; size: -; D: -; CDR3: CASRSLGELDGYTF; DNA: TGTGCCAGCAGGTCACTAGGGGAATTGGATGGCTACACCTTC
V: TRBV4-3; J: TRBJ2-4; size: many; D: -; CDR3: CASSQDRGTKNIQYF; DNA: TGCGCCAGCAGCCAAGATAGAGGGACCAAAAACATTCAGTACTTC
V: TRBV11-2; J: TRBJ2-3; size: -; D: TRBD1; CDR3: CASSRNRGQQDTQYF; DNA: TGTGCCAGCAGCCGGAACAGGGGGCAACAAGATACGCAGTATTTT
V: TRBV15; J: TRBJ2-1; size: once; D: -; CDR3: CATSTRAAGNLDEQFF; DNA: TGTGCCACCAGCACCCGGGCGGCAGGGAATCTAGATGAGCAGTTCTTC
V: TRBV5-4; J: TRBJ2-7; size: -; D: -; CDR3: CASSLQGPSEQYF; DNA: TGTGCCAGCAGCTTGCAGGGCCCCTCTGAGCAGTACTTC
V: TRBV5-1; J: TRBJ1-4; size: -; D: -; CDR3: CASSSLIGGSLEKLFF; DNA: TGCGCCAGCAGCTCGCTCATCGGGGGCTCGCTAGAAAAACTGTTTTTT
V: TRBV28; J: TRBJ2-5; size: -; D: -; CDR3: CASSFLDFQETQYF; DNA: TGTGCCAGCAGTTTTTTGGACTTCCAAGAGACCCAGTACTTC
V: TRBV20-1; J: TRBJ1-5; size: few; D: -; CDR3: CSARDWAGQSNQPQHF; DNA: TGCAGTGCTAGAGATTGGGCAGGGCAAAGCAATCAGCCCCAGCATTTT
V: TRBV20-1; J: TRBJ2-1; size: -; D: TRBD2; CDR3: CSAPGTSGSTYYNEQFF; DNA: TGCAGTGCCCCAGGGACTAGCGGGTCCACCTACTACAATGAGCAGTTCTTC
V: TRBV4-1; J: TRBJ1-2; size: -; D: TRBD1; CDR3: CASSQPDRGVYGYTF; DNA: TGCGCCAGCAGCCAGCCGGACAGGGGGGTCTATGGCTACACCTTC
V: TRBV28; J: TRBJ1-2; size: -; D: -; CDR3: CASSLALQGYYGYTF; DNA: TGTGCCAGCAGTTTAGCCCTACAGGGCTACTATGGCTACACCTTC
V: TRBV6-4; J: TRBJ2-2; size: few; D: -; CDR3: CASSKSDGHTGELFF; DNA: TGTGCCAGCAGCAAGAGCGACGGCCATACCGGGGAGCTGTTTTTT
V: TRBV12-3/TRBV12-4; J: TRBJ1-1; size: -; D: -; CDR3: CASSLMWVAEAFF; DNA: TGTGCCAGCAGTTTAATGTGGGTAGCTGAAGCTTTCTTT
V: TRBV7-8; J: TRBJ1-1; size: -; D: -; CDR3: CASSLFAGRTEAFF; DNA: TGTGCCAGCAGCTTATTCGCCGGTCGGACTGAAGCTTTCTTT
V: TRBV6-5; J: TRBJ2-7; size: few; D: -; CDR3: CASSSLGKQYF; DNA: TGTGCCAGCAGTTCCCTCGGCAAGCAGTACTTC
V: TRBV6-4; J: TRBJ2-3; size: -; D: -; CDR3: CASSPEDLSSTQYF; DNA: TGTGCCAGCAGTCCCGAGGACTTATCCTCTACGCAGTATTTT
V: TRBV4-3; J: TRBJ1-1; size: few; D: -; CDR3: CASSRDIQSLNTEAFF; DNA: TGCGCCAGCAGCCGCGACATACAGTCTCTGAACACTGAAGCTTTCTTT